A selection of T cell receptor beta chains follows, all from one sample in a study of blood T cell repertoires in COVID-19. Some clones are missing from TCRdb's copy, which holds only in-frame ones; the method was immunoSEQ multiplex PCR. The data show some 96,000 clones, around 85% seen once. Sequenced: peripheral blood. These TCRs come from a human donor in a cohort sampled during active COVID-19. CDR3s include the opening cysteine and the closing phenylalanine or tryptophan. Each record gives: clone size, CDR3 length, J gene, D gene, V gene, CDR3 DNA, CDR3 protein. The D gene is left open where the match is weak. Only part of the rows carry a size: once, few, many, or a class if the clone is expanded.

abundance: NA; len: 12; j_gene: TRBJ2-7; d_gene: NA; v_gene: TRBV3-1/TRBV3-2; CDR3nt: TGTGCCAGCAGCCGCAAGCGGAATCAGCAGTACTTC; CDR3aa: CASSRKRNQQYF
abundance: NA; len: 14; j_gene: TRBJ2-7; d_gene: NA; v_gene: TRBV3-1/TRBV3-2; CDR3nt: TGTGCCAGCAGCCAAGCCCGGAGCTCCTACGAGCAGTACTTC; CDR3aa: CASSQARSSYEQYF
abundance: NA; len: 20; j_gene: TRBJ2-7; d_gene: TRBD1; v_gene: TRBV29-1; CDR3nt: TGCAGCGTTCGGTGGTTTGGGGCCTTTTTAGTACAGGGGGGCTCCTACGAGCAGTACTTC; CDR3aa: CSVRWFGAFLVQGGSYEQYF
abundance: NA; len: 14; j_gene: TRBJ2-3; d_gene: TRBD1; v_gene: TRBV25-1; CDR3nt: TGTGCCAGCAAAAACAGGGGCCGCACAGATACGCAGTATTTT; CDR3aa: CASKNRGRTDTQYF
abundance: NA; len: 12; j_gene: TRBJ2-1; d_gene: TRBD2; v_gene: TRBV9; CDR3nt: TGTGCCCGCGGGGCGGGGGGGCCCGAGCAGTTCTTC; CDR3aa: CARGAGGPEQFF
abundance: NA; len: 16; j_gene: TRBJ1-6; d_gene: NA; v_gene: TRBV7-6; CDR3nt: TGTGCCAGCAGCACCGAAGGGAGCTCCTATAATTCACCCCTCCACTTT; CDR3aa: CASSTEGSSYNSPLHF
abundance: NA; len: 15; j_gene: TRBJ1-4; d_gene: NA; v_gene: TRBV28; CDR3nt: TGTGCCAGCAGGGAAACCGGGGGAACTAATGAAAAACTGTTTTTT; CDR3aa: CASRETGGTNEKLFF
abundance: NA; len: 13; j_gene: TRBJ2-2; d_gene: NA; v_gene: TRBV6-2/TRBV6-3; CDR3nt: TGTGCCAGCAGTTCTTATCCCGCCGGGGAGCTGTTTTTT; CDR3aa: CASSSYPAGELFF
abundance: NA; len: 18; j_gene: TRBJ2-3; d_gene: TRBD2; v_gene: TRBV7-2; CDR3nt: TGTGCCAGCAGCCGTCGGGTAGCGGGGGGCCTGTTCACAGATACGCAGTATTTT; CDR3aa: CASSRRVAGGLFTDTQYF
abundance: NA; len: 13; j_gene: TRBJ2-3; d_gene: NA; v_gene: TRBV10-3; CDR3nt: TGTGCCACCGGCCCGGGGGGCACAGATACGCAGTATTTT; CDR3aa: CATGPGGTDTQYF
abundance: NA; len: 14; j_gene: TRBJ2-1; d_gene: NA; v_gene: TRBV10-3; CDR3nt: TGTGCCACGTGGGACACCAGCTCCTACAATGAGCAGTTCTTC; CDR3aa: CATWDTSSYNEQFF
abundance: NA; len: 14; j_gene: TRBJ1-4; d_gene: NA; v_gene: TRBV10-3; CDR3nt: TGTGCCATCAGTGAGGGCAGGCGGGTTGAAAAACTGTTTTTT; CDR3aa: CAISEGRRVEKLFF
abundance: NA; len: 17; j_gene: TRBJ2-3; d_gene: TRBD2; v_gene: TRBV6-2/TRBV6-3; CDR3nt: TGTGCCAGCAGTTACGGGGGCGGGGGGGCCGGCACAGATACGCAGTATTTT; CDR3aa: CASSYGGGGAGTDTQYF
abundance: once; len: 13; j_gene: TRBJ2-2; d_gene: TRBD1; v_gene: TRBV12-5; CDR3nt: TGTGCTAGTGGTTTAGGGGGCCCCGGGGAGCTGTTTTTT; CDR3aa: CASGLGGPGELFF
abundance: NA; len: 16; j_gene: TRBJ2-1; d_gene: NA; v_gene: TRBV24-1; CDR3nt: TGTGCCACCAGTGATTTGCCCCCGGGAGCCCCAAATGAGCAGTTCTTC; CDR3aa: CATSDLPPGAPNEQFF
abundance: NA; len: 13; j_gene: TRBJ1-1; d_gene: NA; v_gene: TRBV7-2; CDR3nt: TGTGCCAGCAGCTTCGGCAGGAAGGCTGAAGCTTTCTTT; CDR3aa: CASSFGRKAEAFF